Below, 10 T cell receptor beta chains from the same sample are listed, as sequenced in a study of cytomegalovirus exposure and HLA in healthy donors. 13 Jbeta primers and 60 Vbeta primers were used for the PCR. Sequencing was performed with immunoSEQ multiplex PCR; in TCRdb, only in-frame clones are kept and a portion is missing. The profile shows about 120,000 clones, around four fifths of them singletons. The specimen was PBMCs. The receptors shown here come from a woman aged 40 to 49 in good health and CMV-seronegative.

There are a few counts of this clone. The rearrangement joins TRBV29-1 to TRBJ2-3; unclear D gene. CDR1 SQVTM and CDR2 ANQGSEA come from the germline V gene. V was trimmed by 3 bases and J by 6 bases, leaving 10 bases between them. The CDR3 runs 12 residues. This chain's CDR3 is CSVESSRDTQYF. The DNA of the CDR3 is TGCAGCGTTGAGTCCTCTCGGGATACGCAGTATTTT.

The chain uses TRBV6-6 and TRBJ2-7, with D possibly matching TRBD2 (6 bases). The CDR3 totals 12 residues. The germline V and J ends were trimmed by 7 bases and 12 bases, with 19 bases remaining between them. Looked up from germline, CDR1 is MNHNY and CDR2 is SVGAGI (reference sequence). The DNA for the CDR3 is TGTGCCAGCACCCAGGTTGGGGGACTGCTGTACTTC. Translation gives CASTQVGGLLYF.

The CDR3, as DNA: TGTGCCAGCAGTCCAACAACAGGGGGCTCGGGGGAGCAGTTCTTC. Its protein product is CASSPTTGGSGEQFF. The chain couples TRBV6-1 to TRBJ2-1, with 9 nucleotides matching TRBD1. The CDR3 spans 15 residues. Germline V gene lookup returns CDR1 MNHNS and CDR2 SASEGT. V gave up 5 bases and J gave up 10 bases; unmatched junction bases: 12.

The genes are TRBV5-8 and TRBJ2-7; the match to TRBD2 covers 7 bases. Germline-derived CDR1 and CDR2 are SGHTS and YDEGEE. The CDR3 loop spans 14 amino acids. V gave up 6 bases and J gave up 3 bases; unmatched junction bases: 9. The CDR3 bases are TGTGCCAGCAAAAAAGGCGGGGGTCTCTACGAGCAGTACTTC. The encoded protein is CASKKGGGLYEQYF.

Only a few counts were recorded for this clone. This chain connects TRBV11-2 to TRBJ1-3; maybe TRBD1 (5 bases). Germline V lookup: CDR1 SGHAT, CDR2 FQNNGV. This CDR3 has 14 residues. The V end lost 4 bases, the J end lost 4 bases, and 11 bases lay between the germline ends. The CDR3, as DNA: TGTGCCAGCAGCTCCGGACGGGGGGGAAACACCATATATTTT. This encodes CASSSGRGGNTIYF.

V and J are TRBV19 and TRBJ1-2, with D possibly TRBD1 on 5 matching bases. Germline V gene lookup returns CDR1 LNHDA and CDR2 SQIVND (reference sequence). The CDR3 consists of 14 residues. Trimming removed 7 bases from V and 2 bases from J, with 14 bases in between. CDR3 DNA sequence: TGTGCCAGTATTGCGACAGACTCAAACTATGGCTACACCTTC. Residues: CASIATDSNYGYTF.

The chain carries TRBV27 and TRBJ2-2; D is ambiguous. The V end lost 5 bases, the J end lost 1 base, and 17 bases lay between the germline ends. The CDR3 covers 17 residues. Per the germline V gene, CDR1 is MNHEY and CDR2 is SMNVEV (reference sequence). DNA of the CDR3: TGTGCCAGCAGTATCGGGTGGAATCCCCTGAACACCGGGGAGCTGTTTTTT. Its translation is CASSIGWNPLNTGELFF.

This clone is a singleton in its sample. The chain is built from TRBV6-5 and TRBJ1-3; 8 bases match TRBD1. CDR3 length: 14 amino acids. J gave up 2 bases and V 6 bases, and 3 bases lay outside the gene matches. Germline V gene data show CDR1 as MNHEY and CDR2 as SVGAGI. The CDR3 loop reads CASRKQGAGNTIYF. The CDR3 DNA reads TGTGCCAGCAGAAAACAGGGGGCTGGAAACACCATATATTTT.

Only a few counts were recorded for this clone. The chain carries TRBV9 and TRBJ1-2; 9 bases map to TRBD1. Germline V gives CDR1 SGDLS, CDR2 YYNGEE. After removal of 2 bases from V and 4 bases from J, the junction contained 3 bases not matched to a gene. This CDR3 has 14 residues. The CDR3: CASSVGQGPYGYTF. DNA of the CDR3: TGTGCCAGCAGCGTTGGACAGGGGCCCTATGGCTACACCTTC.

J is TRBJ1-2 and V is TRBV6-1; 8 positions agree with TRBD1. V dropped 4 bases and J dropped 8; count of bases not matched to a gene: 9. The CDR3 spans 14 residues. CDR1 is MNHNS and CDR2 is SASEGT in the germline V gene. CDR3 sequence: CASSVGDRPGGYTF. CDR3 coding DNA: TGTGCCAGCAGTGTGGGGGACAGGCCGGGGGGCTACACCTTC.